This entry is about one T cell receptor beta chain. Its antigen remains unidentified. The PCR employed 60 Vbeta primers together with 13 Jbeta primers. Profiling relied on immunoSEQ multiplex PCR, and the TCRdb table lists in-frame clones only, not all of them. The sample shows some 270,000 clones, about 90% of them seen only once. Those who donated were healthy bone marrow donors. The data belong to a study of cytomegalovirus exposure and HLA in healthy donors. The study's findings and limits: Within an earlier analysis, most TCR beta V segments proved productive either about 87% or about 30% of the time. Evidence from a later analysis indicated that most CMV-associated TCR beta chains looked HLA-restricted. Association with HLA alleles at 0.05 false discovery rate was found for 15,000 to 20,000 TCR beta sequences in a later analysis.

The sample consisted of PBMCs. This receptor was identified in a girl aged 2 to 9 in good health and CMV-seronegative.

The chain's CDR3 is CASSTPGQGFPQHF. CDR3 sequence (DNA): TGTGCCAGCTCAACCCCGGGACAGGGGTTTCCCCAGCATTTT. The chain combines TRBV2 with TRBJ1-5; 10 nucleotides agree with TRBD1. Germline CDR1 reads SNHLY; CDR2 reads FYNNEI. CDR3 length: 14 amino acids. With 8 bases clipped from V and 10 bases from J, the junction kept 11 bases outside the gene matches.